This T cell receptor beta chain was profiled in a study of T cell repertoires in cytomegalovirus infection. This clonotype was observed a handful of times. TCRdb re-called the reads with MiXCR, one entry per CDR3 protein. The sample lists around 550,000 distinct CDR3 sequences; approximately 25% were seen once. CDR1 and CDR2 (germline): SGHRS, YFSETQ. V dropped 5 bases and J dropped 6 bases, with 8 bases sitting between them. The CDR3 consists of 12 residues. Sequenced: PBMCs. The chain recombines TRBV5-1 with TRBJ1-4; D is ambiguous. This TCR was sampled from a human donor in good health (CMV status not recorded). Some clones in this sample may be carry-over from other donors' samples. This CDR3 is CASRREDEKLFF. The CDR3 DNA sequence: TGCGCCAGCAGGAGAGAGGATGAAAAACTGTTTTTT.